The 32 T cell receptor beta chains listed next were all sequenced from one sample in a study of blood T cell repertoires in COVID-19. Clones were sequenced by immunoSEQ multiplex PCR, and TCRdb holds only the in-frame ones, with some missing. The sample includes 55,000 to 80,000 clones, 70% to 90% of them seen just once. The material sequenced was peripheral blood. The receptors were gathered from a woman aged 55-69 years with acute or convalescent COVID-19.

V is TRBV5-1 and J is TRBJ1-6, with 7 bases identical to TRBD1. The V and J ends lost 5 bases and 5 bases, in that order; junction bases with no gene match: 4. CDR1 is SGHRS, CDR2 YFSETQ, per germline. The CDR3 contains 14 residues. The CDR3, as DNA: TGCGCCAGCAGGGGGACAGCAAATAATTCACCCCTCCACTTT. It codes for CASRGTANNSPLHF. The complete variable domain, with remaining parts taken from reference TRBV5-1 and TRBJ1-6, reads KAGVTQTPRYLIKTRGQQVTLSCSPISGHRSVSWYQQTPGQGLQFLFEYFSETQRNKGNFPGRFSGRQFSNSRSEMNVSTLELGDSALYLCASRGTANNSPLHFGNGTRLTVT.

The gene calls are TRBV5-1 and TRBJ2-3; 11 nucleotides agree with TRBD1. V lost 4 bases and J lost 6; bases outside the gene matches: 10. Germline loops: CDR1 SGHRS, CDR2 YFSETQ. This CDR3 is built from 16 residues. The DNA of the CDR3 is TGCGCCAGCAGCAAAACCGGACAGGGGGCTTCGGATACGCAGTATTTT. As protein: CASSKTGQGASDTQYF. Looking up the rest from reference TRBV5-1 and TRBJ2-3 gives the full variable domain: KAGVTQTPRYLIKTRGQQVTLSCSPISGHRSVSWYQQTPGQGLQFLFEYFSETQRNKGNFPGRFSGRQFSNSRSEMNVSTLELGDSALYLCASSKTGQGASDTQYFGPGTRLTVL.

The chain uses TRBV2 and TRBJ2-3, with D possibly being TRBD2 (5 bases). The CDR3 has 15 amino acids. Trimming removed 7 bases from V and 2 bases from J, with 16 bases in between. Germline V lookup: CDR1 SNHLY, CDR2 FYNNEI. CDR3 sequence: CASTGRTRPTDTQYF. CDR3 nucleotides: TGTGCCAGCACCGGCCGAACTAGGCCCACAGATACGCAGTATTTT.

The DNA of the CDR3 is TGTGCCAGCAGTTACTCGAACAGGGCGGGGGACTATGGCTACACCTTC. This translates into CASSYSNRAGDYGYTF. This sequence joins TRBV6-5 and TRBJ1-2; D possibly corresponds to TRBD1 (6 bases). Trimming took off 0 bases at V and 3 bases at J, with 14 bases between the two ends. The CDR3 extends over 16 amino acids. CDR1 and CDR2 (germline): MNHEY, SVGAGI.

V gene TRBV6-5 combines with J gene TRBJ2-4; 8 bases align to TRBD2. V gave up 4 bases and J gave up 0 bases; unmatched junction bases: 2. CDR3 length: 15 amino acids. The germline V gene encodes CDR1 MNHEY and CDR2 SVGAGI. CDR3 amino acids: CASSSGRVAKNIQYF. DNA of the CDR3: TGTGCCAGCAGTTCCGGGAGGGTAGCCAAAAACATTCAGTACTTC.

The J gene is TRBJ2-2, the V gene TRBV7-2, with 10 bases lining up with TRBD2. Germline V lookup: CDR1 SGHTA, CDR2 FQGNSA. The CDR3 totals 15 residues. J lost 6 bases, V lost 6 bases, and 7 bases had no gene match. The CDR3 bases are TGTGCCAGCAGTTACAGCGGGAGGGGGCCCGGGGAGCTGTTTTTT. Protein product: CASSYSGRGPGELFF.

The V and J genes are TRBV5-1 and TRBJ2-5, with D perhaps matching TRBD2 (7 bases). CDR1 is SGHRS, CDR2 YFSETQ, per germline. Trimming cost V 6 bases and J 4 bases, with 16 bases left between them. This CDR3 has 14 residues. This CDR3 is CASTLGGGAETQYF. CDR3 DNA: TGCGCCAGCACTCTGGGTGGGGGGGCAGAGACCCAGTACTTC. Full variable domain (rest looked up from reference TRBV5-1 and TRBJ2-5): KAGVTQTPRYLIKTRGQQVTLSCSPISGHRSVSWYQQTPGQGLQFLFEYFSETQRNKGNFPGRFSGRQFSNSRSEMNVSTLELGDSALYLCASTLGGGAETQYFGPGTRLLVL.

The J gene is TRBJ2-3, the V gene TRBV2; 11 bases are shared with TRBD2. CDR1 is SNHLY and CDR2 is FYNNEI in the germline V gene. This CDR3 contains 17 residues. J gave up 5 bases and V 2 bases, and 9 bases lay outside the gene matches. DNA for the CDR3: TGTGCCAGCAGTGAATTTCGTCTAGCGGGAGGCCGAGATACGCAGTATTTT. Translation: CASSEFRLAGGRDTQYF.

The chain combines TRBV5-6 with TRBJ1-1, with a weak D call TRBD1 (5 bases). Between the trimmed V and J ends, which lost 1 base and 3 bases, there was a span of 10 bases. The CDR3 extends over 14 amino acids. Germline V gene lookup returns CDR1 SGHDT and CDR2 YYEEEE. This chain's CDR3 is CASSLSGADTEAFF. For the CDR3, the DNA is TGTGCCAGCAGCTTGTCTGGGGCGGACACTGAAGCTTTCTTT.

CDR3 sequence: CATSSYRVGYTF. The CDR3, as DNA: TGTGCCACCAGCAGCTACAGGGTTGGCTACACCTTC. The chain employs TRBV15 and TRBJ1-2; a possible D gene is TRBD1 (6 bases). Germline CDR1 LNHNV, CDR2 YYDKDF (reference sequence). The CDR3 runs 12 residues. V was shortened by 3 bases and J by 7 bases, with 9 bases between the two germline ends.

The CDR3 loop is CAWSVQGVNEKLFF. CDR3 DNA sequence: TGTGCCTGGAGTGTACAAGGGGTTAATGAAAAACTGTTTTTT. The rearrangement uses TRBV30 and TRBJ1-4; TRBD1 is a possible D gene (5 bases). The V end was cut by 0 bases, the J end by 4 bases, with 9 bases between. The CDR3 extends over 14 amino acids. The germline V gene encodes CDR1 GTSNPN and CDR2 SVGIG (reference sequence).

The rearrangement links TRBV7-2 to TRBJ2-4; 8 nucleotides align to TRBD1. V lost 4 bases and J lost 8; bases outside the gene matches: 10. The V gene's germline CDR1 is SGHTA and CDR2 FQGNSA. The CDR3 has 15 amino acids. For the CDR3, the DNA is TGTGCCAGCAGCTCGGTCGCAGGGGGCCGAGACATTCAGTACTTC. It codes for CASSSVAGGRDIQYF.

This clone was recorded only once. The V and J genes are TRBV19 and TRBJ2-2, with unresolved D. Trimming cost V 10 bases and J 0 bases, with 9 bases left between them. This CDR3 spans 13 amino acids. CDR1 is LNHDA, CDR2 SQIVND, per germline (reference sequence). CDR3 sequence reads: CATKHPNTGELFF. CDR3 DNA: TGTGCCACGAAACACCCGAACACCGGGGAGCTGTTTTTT.

The chain carries TRBV29-1 and TRBJ2-1; 10 positions match TRBD2. Trimming removed 8 bases from V and 5 bases from J; junction bases left unmatched: 12. The V gene's germline CDR1 is SQVTM and CDR2 ANQGSEA. This CDR3 region has 15 residues. CDR3 coding DNA: TGCAGCACCTCGACCGGGACTAGCGTCAACAATGAGCAGTTCTTC. Its translation is CSTSTGTSVNNEQFF.

CDR3 sequence reads: CASSKPGLALSTDTQYF. The CDR3 nucleotides are TGTGCCAGCAGCAAACCTGGACTAGCGCTCAGCACAGATACGCAGTATTTT. V and J are TRBV21-1 and TRBJ2-3; the D segment call TRBD2 is taken from the table without a DNA check. TRBV21-1 counts as a pseudogene. The CDR3 extends over 17 amino acids.

V and J are TRBV19 and TRBJ1-5, with 9 bases matching TRBD1. Germline loops: CDR1 LNHDA, CDR2 SQIVND (reference sequence). V was clipped by 4 bases and J by 0 bases; unmatched bases: 7. This CDR3 contains 17 residues. The CDR3 DNA reads as TGTGCCAGTAGTAACAACAGGGGGCTTAATAGCAATCAGCCCCAGCATTTT. Its protein product is CASSNNRGLNSNQPQHF.

V is TRBV24-1 and J is TRBJ1-2, with 10 nucleotides matching TRBD1. CDR1 and CDR2 (germline): KGHDR, SFDVKD. The CDR3 runs to 16 residues. V dropped 4 bases and J dropped 3; count of bases not matched to a gene: 7. The CDR3 DNA sequence: TGTGCCACCAGTGACCCGACAGGGGGCGAAGACTATGGCTACACCTTC. Its protein product is CATSDPTGGEDYGYTF.

The genes are TRBV5-6 and TRBJ1-1; D unresolved. V lost 2 bases and J 3 bases, leaving 8 bases between the germline ends. CDR1 is SGHDT and CDR2 is YYEEEE in the germline V gene. This CDR3 has 13 amino acids. This CDR3 is CASSFGVYTEAFF. The CDR3 bases are TGTGCCAGCAGCTTCGGGGTTTACACTGAAGCTTTCTTT.

This clone was found a few times. J is TRBJ2-3 and V is TRBV2; 8 bases agree with TRBD1. The V gene's germline CDR1 is SNHLY and CDR2 FYNNEI. V dropped 7 bases and J dropped 4; count of bases not matched to a gene: 7. The CDR3 consists of 14 residues. The CDR3 DNA reads as TGTGCCAGCAACCAAGACAGGGGCGCAGATACGCAGTATTTT. Translating it yields CASNQDRGADTQYF. Complete variable domain (other parts from reference TRBV2 and TRBJ2-3): EPEVTQTPSHQVTQMGQEVILRCVPISNHLYFYWYRQILGQKVEFLVSFYNNEISEKSEIFDDQFSVERPDGSNFTLKIRSTKLEDSAMYFCASNQDRGADTQYFGPGTRLTVL.

A single count supports this clone. The chain combines TRBV6-1 with TRBJ2-7, with 10 bases matching TRBD1. J was trimmed by 1 base and V by 1 base; bases with no gene match: 4. The CDR3 runs to 16 residues. Germline values: CDR1 MNHNS, CDR2 SASEGT. CDR3 loop: CASSEEGQGQSYEQYV. The CDR3 DNA sequence: TGTGCCAGCAGTGAAGAGGGACAGGGGCAATCCTACGAGCAGTACGTC.

This clone was seen only once. The chain recombines TRBV3-1 (or the pseudogene TRBV3-2) with TRBJ2-1; weak D call: TRBD2 (7 bases). Germline V gene sequence: CDR1 LGHDT, CDR2 YNNKEL (reference sequence). Trimming cost V 2 bases and J 4 bases, with 12 bases left between them. The CDR3 spans 15 residues. CDR3 sequence reads: CASSQKGGVYNEQFF. The CDR3 DNA reads as TGTGCCAGCAGCCAAAAAGGGGGGGTTTACAATGAGCAGTTCTTC.

Only a few counts were recorded for this clone. The J gene is TRBJ1-1, the V gene TRBV10-3, with D perhaps TRBD1 (5 bases). V gave up 2 bases and J gave up 0 bases, with 7 bases separating them. The V gene's germline CDR1 is ENHRY and CDR2 SYGVKD. This CDR3 has 14 residues. The CDR3 spells CAISETGVNTEAFF. The CDR3 nucleotides read TGTGCCATCAGTGAGACGGGGGTGAACACTGAAGCTTTCTTT.

The V and J genes are TRBV2 and TRBJ1-5, with D unclear. Germline V CDR1 and CDR2: SNHLY, FYNNEI. Trimming left V 3 bases short and J 5 bases short, with 17 bases between. This CDR3 comprises 16 residues. The CDR3 coding sequence is TGTGCCAGCAGTGAGTCGGTCGTGGGGAGGGATCAGCCCCAGCATTTT. Translated, it gives CASSESVVGRDQPQHF.

V gene TRBV6-5 combines with J gene TRBJ1-4; D is perhaps TRBD1 (6 bases). This CDR3 is 15 amino acids long. Germline V gene data show CDR1 as MNHEY and CDR2 as SVGAGI. V was pared by 7 bases and J by 5 bases, with 17 bases between. CDR3 nucleotides: TGTGCCAGCATTGGGCAGGGGCCCGGAAATGAAAAACTGTTTTTT. It is translated as CASIGQGPGNEKLFF.

This chain's CDR3 is CSVRRGTF. CDR3 nucleotide sequence: TGCAGTGTTCGGAGAGGGACCTTC. The J gene is TRBJ1-2, the V gene TRBV20-1; no clear D gene. Per the germline V gene, CDR1 is DFQATT and CDR2 is SNEGSKA (reference sequence). V was pared by 7 bases and J by 14 bases, with 11 bases between. This CDR3 is 8 amino acids long.

This chain joins TRBV10-3 and TRBJ2-5; 7 nucleotides agree with TRBD1. The germline CDR1 and CDR2 sequences are ENHRY and SYGVKD. The CDR3 is 16 residues long. V dropped 6 bases and J dropped 5; count of bases not matched to a gene: 15. This CDR3 is CAISDIYRGEGETQYF. The CDR3 nucleotides are TGTGCCATCAGCGACATTTACAGGGGTGAGGGGGAGACCCAGTACTTC.

The J gene is TRBJ1-2, the V gene TRBV6-5, with D possibly matching TRBD1 (6 bases). This CDR3 is built from 13 residues. CDR1 and CDR2 (germline): MNHEY, SVGAGI. V was clipped by 4 bases and J by 4 bases, with 10 bases between them. Here the CDR3 DNA reads TGTGCCAGCAGTTGGACAGCGTCCTATGGCTACACCTTC. Protein sequence: CASSWTASYGYTF.

The chain employs TRBV5-1 and TRBJ1-1; 9 nucleotides align to TRBD1. The germline V gene has CDR1 SGHRS and CDR2 YFSETQ. The CDR3 loop spans 14 amino acids. V lost 1 base, J lost 6 bases, and 4 bases stayed unmatched. The chain's CDR3 is CASSLWGQGAEAFF. The CDR3 coding sequence is TGCGCCAGCAGCTTGTGGGGACAGGGCGCTGAAGCTTTCTTT.

The chain combines TRBV12-5 with TRBJ2-4; D is unclear. The V gene lost 5 bases and the J gene lost 0 bases, with 14 bases spanning the gap. Germline assignment: CDR1 LGHNT and CDR2 FRNRAP. The CDR3 consists of 16 residues. CDR3 nucleotide sequence: TGTGCTAGTGGTACCCCGCGAAGCTTAGCCAAAAACATTCAGTACTTC. Translating gives CASGTPRSLAKNIQYF.

The chain recombines TRBV18 with TRBJ1-1, with unresolved D. Per germline, CDR1 KGHSH and CDR2 LQKENI. V shed 3 bases and J shed 0 bases, with 11 bases lying between them. This CDR3 comprises 15 residues. CDR3 bases: TGTGCCAGCTCACCCCAGACAAACATGAACACTGAAGCTTTCTTT. Translation: CASSPQTNMNTEAFF. Using reference TRBV18 and TRBJ1-1 for the parts outside the CDR3, the full variable domain is NAGVMQNPRHLVRRRGQEARLRCSPMKGHSHVYWYRQLPEEGLKFMVYLQKENIIDESGMPKERFSAEFPKEGPSILRIQQVVRGDSAAYFCASSPQTNMNTEAFFGQGTRLTVV.

The chain combines TRBV6-5 with TRBJ2-1; the D gene is possibly TRBD1 (6 bases). V gave up 6 bases and J gave up 8 bases, with 8 bases separating them. Germline V lookup: CDR1 MNHEY, CDR2 SVGAGI. The CDR3 runs to 11 residues. The DNA for the CDR3 is TGTGCCAGCAGACAGGGCTATGAGCAGTTCTTC. This gives the protein CASRQGYEQFF.

The chain couples TRBV30 to TRBJ1-2, with D possibly matching TRBD1 (5 bases). In germline, CDR1 is GTSNPN, CDR2 SVGIG (reference sequence). The CDR3 totals 12 residues. Trimming took 8 bases from V and 4 from J, leaving 14 bases between them. The DNA for the CDR3 is TGTGCCCTCCAGGGCCCCTCCTATGGCTACACCTTC. It translates to CALQGPSYGYTF. Complete variable domain (other parts from reference TRBV30 and TRBJ1-2): SQTIHQWPATLVQPVGSPLSLECTVEGTSNPNLYWYRQAAGRGLQLLFYSVGIGQISSEVPQNLSASRPQDRQFILSSKKLLLSDSGFYLCALQGPSYGYTFGSGTRLTVV.